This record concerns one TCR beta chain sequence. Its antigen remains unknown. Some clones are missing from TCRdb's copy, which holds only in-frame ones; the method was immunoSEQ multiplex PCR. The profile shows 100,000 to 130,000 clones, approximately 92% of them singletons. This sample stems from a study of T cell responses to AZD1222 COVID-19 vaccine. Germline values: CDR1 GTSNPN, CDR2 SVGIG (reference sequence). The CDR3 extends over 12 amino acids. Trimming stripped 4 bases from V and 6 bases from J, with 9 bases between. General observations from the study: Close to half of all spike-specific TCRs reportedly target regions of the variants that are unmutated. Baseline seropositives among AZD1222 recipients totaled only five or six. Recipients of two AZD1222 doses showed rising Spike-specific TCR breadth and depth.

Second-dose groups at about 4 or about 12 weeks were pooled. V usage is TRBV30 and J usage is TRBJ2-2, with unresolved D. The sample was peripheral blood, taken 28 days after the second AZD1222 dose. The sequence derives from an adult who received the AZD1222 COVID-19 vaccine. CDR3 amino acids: CAWKRVAGELFF. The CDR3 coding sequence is TGTGCCTGGAAAAGGGTGGCCGGGGAGCTGTTTTTT.